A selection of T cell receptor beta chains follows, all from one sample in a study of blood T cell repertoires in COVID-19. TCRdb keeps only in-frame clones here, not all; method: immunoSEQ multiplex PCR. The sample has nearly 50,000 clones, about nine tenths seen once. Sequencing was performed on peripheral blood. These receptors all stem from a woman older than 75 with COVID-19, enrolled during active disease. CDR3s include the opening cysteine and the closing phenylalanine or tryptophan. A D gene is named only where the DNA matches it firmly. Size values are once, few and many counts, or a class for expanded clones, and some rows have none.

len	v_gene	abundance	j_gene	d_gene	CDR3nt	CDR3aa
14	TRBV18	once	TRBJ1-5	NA	TGTGCCAGCTCACTAGCGACCTCAGCCCAGCCCCAGCATTTT	CASSLATSAQPQHF
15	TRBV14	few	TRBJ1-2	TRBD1	TGTGCCAGCAGCCCATGGACAGGGTTGAACTATGGCTACACCTTC	CASSPWTGLNYGYTF
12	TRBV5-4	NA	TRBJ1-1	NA	TGTGCCAGCAGCTCGGTGAACACTGAAGCTTTCTTT	CASSSVNTEAFF
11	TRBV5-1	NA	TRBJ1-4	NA	TGCGCCAGCAGCTACGGGGAAGAGGAGTTTTTT	CASSYGEEEFF
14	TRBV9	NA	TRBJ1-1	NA	TGTGCCAGCAGCCGCCAAGGGGGGGCGCTTGGAGCTTTCTTT	CASSRQGGALGAFF
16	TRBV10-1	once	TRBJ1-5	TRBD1	TGCGCCAGCAGTCCAAACCGACAGGGGATCTTTCAGCCCCAGCATTTT	CASSPNRQGIFQPQHF
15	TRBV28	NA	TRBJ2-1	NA	TGTGCCAGCAGTCTTGACAGGAGCTCCTACAATGAGCAGTTCTTC	CASSLDRSSYNEQFF
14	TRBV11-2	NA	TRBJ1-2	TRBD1	TGTGCCAGCAGCTCCGACAGGGGGGCTAGTGGCTACACCTTC	CASSSDRGASGYTF
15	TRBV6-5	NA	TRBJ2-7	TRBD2	TGTGCCAGCACGCCCCATAGCGGGGGGAACTACGAGCAGTACTTC	CASTPHSGGNYEQYF
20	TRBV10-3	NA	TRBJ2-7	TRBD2	TGTGCCATCAGTCCTGCTGGAGCGGGAGGGCCAAGGGCACTCTCCTACGAGCAGTACTTC	CAISPAGAGGPRALSYEQYF
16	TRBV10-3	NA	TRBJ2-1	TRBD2	TGTGCCATCAGTGAGGGCGGGAGCGGGTTGTACAATGAGCAGTTCTTC	CAISEGGSGLYNEQFF
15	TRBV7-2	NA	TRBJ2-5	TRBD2	TGTGCCAGCAGCTTAGGGGGGACTAGGGTTGAGACCCAGTACTTC	CASSLGGTRVETQYF
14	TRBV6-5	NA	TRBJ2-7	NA	TGTGCCAGCAGTAGGTTCGGGACACCCTACGAGCAGTACTTC	CASSRFGTPYEQYF
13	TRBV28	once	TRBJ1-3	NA	TGTGCCAGCGGCCTGACAGCGCCCTACACCATATATTTT	CASGLTAPYTIYF
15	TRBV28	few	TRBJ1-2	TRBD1	TGTGCCAGCAGCCCCCCTGACAGGGGAGTGCATGGCTACACCTTC	CASSPPDRGVHGYTF
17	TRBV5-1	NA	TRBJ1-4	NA	TGCGCCAGCAGCCCCGGGACTTCGGGGGGCCTTAATGAAAAACTGTTTTTT	CASSPGTSGGLNEKLFF
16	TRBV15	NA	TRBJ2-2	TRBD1	TGTGCCACCAGCAGAGGACAGGGGGCGGCCACCGGGGAGCTGTTTTTT	CATSRGQGAATGELFF
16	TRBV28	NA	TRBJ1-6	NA	TGTGCCAGCAGTTTATCATTGCGTCTGTTAAATTCACCCCTCCACTTT	CASSLSLRLLNSPLHF
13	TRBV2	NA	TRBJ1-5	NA	TGTGCCAGCAGTGAAGGGTGGTCCGGGTCCCAGCATTTT	CASSEGWSGSQHF
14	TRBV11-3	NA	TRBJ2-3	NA	TGTGCCAGCAGGATGCGGATGGACACAGATACGCAGTATTTT	CASRMRMDTDTQYF
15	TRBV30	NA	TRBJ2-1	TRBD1	TGTGCCTGGACCAAATCGACAGGGCTAGGTAATGAGCAGTTCTTC	CAWTKSTGLGNEQFF
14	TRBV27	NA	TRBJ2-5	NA	TGTGCCAGCAGTCCGACGAACCTCAGGGAGACCCAGTACTTC	CASSPTNLRETQYF
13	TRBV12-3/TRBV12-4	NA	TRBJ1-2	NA	TGTGCCAGCAGTTTCGGGGGGACTCGAGGCTACACCTTC	CASSFGGTRGYTF
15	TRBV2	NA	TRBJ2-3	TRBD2	TGTGCCAGCAGTGACAGCGGGACCAGCACAGATACGCAGTATTTT	CASSDSGTSTDTQYF
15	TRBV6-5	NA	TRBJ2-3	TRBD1	TGTGCCAGCAGACTTCAGGGGGTTAGCACAGATACGCAGTATTTT	CASRLQGVSTDTQYF
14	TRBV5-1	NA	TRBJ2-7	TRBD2	TGCGCCAGCAGGGAGGGCGGGAGCTCCTACGAGCAGTACTTC	CASREGGSSYEQYF
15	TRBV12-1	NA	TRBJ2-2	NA	TGTGCCAGCAGCTCGACAGGACGGGACACCGGGGAGCTGTTTTTT	CASSSTGRDTGELFF
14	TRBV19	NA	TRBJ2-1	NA	TGTGCCAGTAGTATGGGGCAGGGATTCGATGAGCAGTTCTTC	CASSMGQGFDEQFF
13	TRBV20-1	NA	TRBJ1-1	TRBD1	TGCAGTGCTAGTACAGGGGCCGACACTGAAGCTTTCTTT	CSASTGADTEAFF
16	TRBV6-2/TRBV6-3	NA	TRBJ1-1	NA	TGTGCCAGCAGTCGCAACGCACAGGGAGGGAGGACTGAAGCTTTCTTT	CASSRNAQGGRTEAFF
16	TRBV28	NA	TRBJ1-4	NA	TGTGCCAGCAGTTTATATGGGTCCGGGGTCAATGAAAAACTGTTTTTT	CASSLYGSGVNEKLFF
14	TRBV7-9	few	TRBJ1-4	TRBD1	TGTGCCAGCAGCTTAGGACAGGGCAATGAAAAACTGTTTTTT	CASSLGQGNEKLFF
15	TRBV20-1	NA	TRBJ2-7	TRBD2	TGCAGTGCTAGTGGACTAGCGGGAGGGCGAGACGAGCAGTACTTC	CSASGLAGGRDEQYF
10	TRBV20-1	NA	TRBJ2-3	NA	TGCAGTGCTAGCCGGGATACGCAGTATTTT	CSASRDTQYF
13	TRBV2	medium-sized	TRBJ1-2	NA	TGTGCCAGCATGGTCATCAGGGCCTATGGCTACACCTTC	CASMVIRAYGYTF
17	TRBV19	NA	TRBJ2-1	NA	TGTGCCAGTAGTCCTATCCAGACAGGCAACTCCTACAATGAGCAGTTCTTC	CASSPIQTGNSYNEQFF
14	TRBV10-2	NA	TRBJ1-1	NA	TGCGCCAGCAGTGAGTGGGGGGAGAACACTGAAGCTTTCTTT	CASSEWGENTEAFF
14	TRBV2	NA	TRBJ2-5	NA	TGTGCCAGCAGTGATGGTCAGGTCCAAGAGACCCAGTACTTC	CASSDGQVQETQYF
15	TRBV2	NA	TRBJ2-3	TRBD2	TGTGCCAGCAGAGTTGGACTAGCCAACACAGATACGCAGTATTTT	CASRVGLANTDTQYF
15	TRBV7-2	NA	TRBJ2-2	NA	TGTGCCAGCAGCTTAGTTAGTACCAACACCGGGGAGCTGTTTTTT	CASSLVSTNTGELFF